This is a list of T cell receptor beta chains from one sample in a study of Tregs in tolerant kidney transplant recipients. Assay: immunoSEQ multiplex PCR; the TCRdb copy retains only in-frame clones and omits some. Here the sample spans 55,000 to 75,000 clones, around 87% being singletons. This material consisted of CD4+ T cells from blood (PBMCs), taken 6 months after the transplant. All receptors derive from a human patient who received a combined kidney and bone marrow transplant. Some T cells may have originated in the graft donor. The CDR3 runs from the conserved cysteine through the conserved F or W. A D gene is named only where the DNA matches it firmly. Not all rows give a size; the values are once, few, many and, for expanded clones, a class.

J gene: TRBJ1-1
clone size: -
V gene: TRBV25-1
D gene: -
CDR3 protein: CASSVRGWTEAFF
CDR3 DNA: TGTGCCAGCAGTGTTAGGGGGTGGACTGAAGCTTTCTTT

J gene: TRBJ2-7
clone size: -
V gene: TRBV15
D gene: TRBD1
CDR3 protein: CATSRARGLGEQYF
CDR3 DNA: TGTGCCACCAGCAGAGCCAGGGGGCTTGGCGAGCAGTACTTC

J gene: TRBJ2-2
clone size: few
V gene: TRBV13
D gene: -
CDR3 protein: CASSLGLSGLNTGELFF
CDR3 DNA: TGTGCCAGCAGCTTAGGTCTCTCGGGACTGAACACCGGGGAGCTGTTTTTT

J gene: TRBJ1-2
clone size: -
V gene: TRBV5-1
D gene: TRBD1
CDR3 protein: CASSLAYSGTGAWFYTF
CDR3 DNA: TGCGCCAGCAGCTTGGCATACTCCGGGACAGGGGCCTGGTTCTACACCTTC

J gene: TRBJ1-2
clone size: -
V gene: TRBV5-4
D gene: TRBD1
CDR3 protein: CASSGPGQGVRYTF
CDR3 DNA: TGTGCCAGCAGCGGGCCAGGACAGGGGGTTCGCTACACCTTC

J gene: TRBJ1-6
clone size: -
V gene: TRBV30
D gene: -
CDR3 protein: CAWSVPNGRVSPLHF
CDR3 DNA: TGTGCCTGGAGTGTACCTAATGGGAGGGTTTCCCCCCTCCACTTT

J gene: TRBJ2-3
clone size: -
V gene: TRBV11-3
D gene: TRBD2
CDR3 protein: CASSFSSGSTDTQYF
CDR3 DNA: TGTGCCAGCAGCTTTTCTAGCGGGAGCACAGATACGCAGTATTTT

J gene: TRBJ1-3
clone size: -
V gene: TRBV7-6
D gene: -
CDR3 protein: CASSLYRARNTIYF
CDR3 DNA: TGTGCCAGCAGCCTTTACAGGGCCCGAAACACCATATATTTT

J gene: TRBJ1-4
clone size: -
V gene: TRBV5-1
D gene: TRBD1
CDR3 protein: CASSQRTGLEKLFF
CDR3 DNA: TGCGCCAGCAGCCAGCGGACAGGTTTGGAAAAACTGTTTTTT

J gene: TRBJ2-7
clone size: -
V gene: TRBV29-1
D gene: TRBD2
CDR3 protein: CSVGPITSGSKYEQYF
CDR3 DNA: TGCAGCGTTGGCCCCATAACTAGCGGGAGTAAGTACGAGCAGTACTTC

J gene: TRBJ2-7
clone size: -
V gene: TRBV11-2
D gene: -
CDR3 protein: CASSLRGGGTSSYEQYF
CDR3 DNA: TGTGCCAGCAGCTTACGTGGGGGGGGCACAAGCTCCTACGAGCAGTACTTC

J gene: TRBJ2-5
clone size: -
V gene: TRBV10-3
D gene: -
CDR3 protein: CAINDHEEETQYF
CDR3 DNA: TGTGCCATCAATGATCATGAGGAAGAGACCCAGTACTTC

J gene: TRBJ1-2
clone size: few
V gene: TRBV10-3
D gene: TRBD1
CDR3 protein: CAISEGQGDRYTF
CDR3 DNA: TGTGCCATCAGTGAGGGACAGGGAGATCGCTACACCTTC

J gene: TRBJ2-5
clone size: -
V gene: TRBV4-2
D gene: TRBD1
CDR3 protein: CASSHNDRDQETQYF
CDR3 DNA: TGTGCCAGCAGCCACAATGACAGGGACCAAGAGACCCAGTACTTC

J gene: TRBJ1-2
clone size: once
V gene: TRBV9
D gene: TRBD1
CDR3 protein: CASSGRGQGRGDGYTF
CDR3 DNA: TGTGCCAGCAGCGGCCGGGGACAGGGAAGAGGGGATGGCTACACCTTC

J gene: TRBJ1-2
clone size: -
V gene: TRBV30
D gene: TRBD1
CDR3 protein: CAWSVAGTGQGRGYTF
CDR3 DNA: TGTGCCTGGAGTGTTGCCGGGACAGGGCAAGGGCGTGGCTACACCTTC

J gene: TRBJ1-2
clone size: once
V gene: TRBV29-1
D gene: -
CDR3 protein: CRAEDGNYGYTF
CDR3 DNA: TGCAGAGCAGAAGACGGGAACTATGGCTACACCTTC

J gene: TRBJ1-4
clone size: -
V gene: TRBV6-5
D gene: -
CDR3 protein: CASSYIRYATSEKLFF
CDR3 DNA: TGTGCCAGCAGTTATATCAGATACGCAACTAGTGAAAAACTGTTTTTT

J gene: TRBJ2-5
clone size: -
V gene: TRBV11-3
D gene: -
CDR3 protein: CASSRNGLKETQYF
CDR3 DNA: TGTGCCAGCAGCCGAAATGGACTGAAAGAGACCCAGTACTTC

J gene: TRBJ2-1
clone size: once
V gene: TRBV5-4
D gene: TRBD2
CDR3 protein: CATSRASGTFRFF
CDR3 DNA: TGTGCCACCTCCCGGGCTAGCGGGACCTTCCGGTTCTTC

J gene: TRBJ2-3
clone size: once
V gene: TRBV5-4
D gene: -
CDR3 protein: CASSAGIQEGTDTQYF
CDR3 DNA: TGTGCCAGCAGCGCGGGGATTCAAGAGGGCACGGATACGCAGTATTTT

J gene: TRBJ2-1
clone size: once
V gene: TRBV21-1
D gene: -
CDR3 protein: CASSKDLQRGSFNEQFF
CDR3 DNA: TGTGCCAGCAGCAAAGACCTTCAGCGGGGAAGTTTCAATGAGCAGTTCTTC

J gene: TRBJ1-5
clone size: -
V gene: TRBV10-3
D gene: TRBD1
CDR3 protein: CAISESASGGHQPQHF
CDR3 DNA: TGTGCCATCAGTGAGTCGGCTTCAGGGGGCCATCAGCCCCAGCATTTT

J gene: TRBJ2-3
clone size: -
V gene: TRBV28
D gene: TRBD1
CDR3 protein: CASSLLGDRDGTDTQYF
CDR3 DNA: TGTGCCAGCAGTTTGCTCGGCGACAGGGACGGCACAGATACGCAGTATTTT

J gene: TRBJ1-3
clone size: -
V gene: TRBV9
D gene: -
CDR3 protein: CASSAGRGNPGNTIYF
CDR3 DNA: TGTGCCAGCAGCGCGGGCAGGGGAAATCCTGGAAACACCATATATTTT

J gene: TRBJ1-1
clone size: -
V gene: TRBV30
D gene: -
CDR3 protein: CAWSTTGSEAFF
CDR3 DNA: TGTGCCTGGAGCACCACTGGGAGTGAAGCTTTCTTT

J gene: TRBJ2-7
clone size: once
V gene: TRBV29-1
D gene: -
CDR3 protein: CSVEDRAGFEQYF
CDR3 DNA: TGCAGCGTTGAAGATAGGGCAGGGTTCGAGCAGTACTTC

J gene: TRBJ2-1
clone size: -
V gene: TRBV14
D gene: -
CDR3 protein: CASSRGQPYNEQFF
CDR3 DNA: TGTGCCAGCAGCCGAGGACAGCCGTACAATGAGCAGTTCTTC

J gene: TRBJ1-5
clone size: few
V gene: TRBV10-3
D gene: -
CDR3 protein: CAINNRGNQPQHF
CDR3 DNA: TGTGCCATCAACAACAGGGGCAATCAGCCCCAGCATTTT

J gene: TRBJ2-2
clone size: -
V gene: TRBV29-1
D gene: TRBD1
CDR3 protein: CSVVDRGDTGELFF
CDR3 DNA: TGCAGCGTCGTTGACAGGGGGGACACCGGGGAGCTGTTTTTT

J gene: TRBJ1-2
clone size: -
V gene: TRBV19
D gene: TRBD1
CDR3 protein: CASKERRDRDGYTF
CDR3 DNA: TGTGCCAGTAAGGAACGCCGGGACAGAGATGGCTACACCTTC

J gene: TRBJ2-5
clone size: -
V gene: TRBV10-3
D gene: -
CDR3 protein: CAISEGERAQETQYF
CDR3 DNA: TGTGCCATCAGTGAGGGTGAGCGGGCTCAAGAGACCCAGTACTTC

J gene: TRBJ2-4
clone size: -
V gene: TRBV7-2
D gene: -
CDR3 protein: CASSSTGDLAKNIQYF
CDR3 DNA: TGTGCCAGCAGCTCGACAGGAGATTTAGCCAAAAACATTCAGTACTTC

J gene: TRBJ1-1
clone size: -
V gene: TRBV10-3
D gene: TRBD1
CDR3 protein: CAIRSGTGNTEAFF
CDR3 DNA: TGTGCCATCAGATCCGGGACAGGGAACACTGAAGCTTTCTTT

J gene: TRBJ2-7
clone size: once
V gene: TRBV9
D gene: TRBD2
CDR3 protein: CASSPGLAGNEQYF
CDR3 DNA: TGTGCCAGCAGCCCTGGGCTAGCGGGAAACGAGCAGTACTTC

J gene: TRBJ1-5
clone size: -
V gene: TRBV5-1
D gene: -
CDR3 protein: CASSLFPTSDQPQHF
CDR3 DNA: TGCGCCAGCAGCTTGTTTCCCACCTCGGATCAGCCCCAGCATTTT

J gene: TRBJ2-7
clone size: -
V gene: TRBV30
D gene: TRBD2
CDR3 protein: CAWSVNVAGEQYF
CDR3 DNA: TGTGCCTGGAGTGTAAACGTAGCGGGTGAGCAGTACTTC

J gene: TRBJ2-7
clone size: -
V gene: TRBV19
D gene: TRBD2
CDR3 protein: CASSFGASGSYEQYF
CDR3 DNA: TGTGCCAGTAGTTTTGGAGCTAGCGGGAGCTACGAGCAGTACTTC

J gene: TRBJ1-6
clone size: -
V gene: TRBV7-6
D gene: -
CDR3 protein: CASSSTSVSSYNSPLHF
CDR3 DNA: TGTGCCAGCAGCTCAACGTCGGTGAGCTCCTATAATTCACCCCTCCACTTT

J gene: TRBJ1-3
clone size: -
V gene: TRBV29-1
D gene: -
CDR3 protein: CSVDGRASGNTIYF
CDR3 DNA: TGCAGCGTTGATGGCAGGGCCTCTGGAAACACCATATATTTT

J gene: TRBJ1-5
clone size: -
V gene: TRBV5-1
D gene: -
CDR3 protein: CASSPGQSNQPQHF
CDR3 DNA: TGCGCCAGCAGCCCCGGACAGAGCAATCAGCCCCAGCATTTT

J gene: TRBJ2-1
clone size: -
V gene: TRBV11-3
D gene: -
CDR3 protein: CASSLSVGGEQFF
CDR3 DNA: TGTGCCAGCAGCTTATCGGTTGGCGGTGAGCAGTTCTTC

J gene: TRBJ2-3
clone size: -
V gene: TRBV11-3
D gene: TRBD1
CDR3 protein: CASSLSQGAFGTDTQYF
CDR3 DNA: TGTGCCAGCAGCTTATCACAGGGGGCGTTTGGCACAGATACGCAGTATTTT

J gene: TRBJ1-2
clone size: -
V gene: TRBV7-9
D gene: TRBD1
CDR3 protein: CASSRQGDGYTF
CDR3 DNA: TGTGCCAGCAGCCGACAGGGGGATGGCTACACCTTC

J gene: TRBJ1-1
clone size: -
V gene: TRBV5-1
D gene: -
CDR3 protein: CASSIRDRNTEAFF
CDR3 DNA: TGCGCCAGCAGCATACGCGACAGGAACACTGAAGCTTTCTTT

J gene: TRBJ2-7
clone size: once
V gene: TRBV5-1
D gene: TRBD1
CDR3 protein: CASSLVGQGLYEQYF
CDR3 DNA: TGCGCCAGCAGCTTGGTGGGACAGGGGCTCTACGAGCAGTACTTC

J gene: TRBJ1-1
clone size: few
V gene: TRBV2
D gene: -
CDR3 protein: CASSLRQNTEAFF
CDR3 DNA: TGTGCCAGCAGCCTTCGACAGAACACTGAAGCTTTCTTT

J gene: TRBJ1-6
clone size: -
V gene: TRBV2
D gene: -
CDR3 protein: CASFLRTDSYNSPLHF
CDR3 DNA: TGTGCCAGCTTCCTCCGGACAGACTCCTATAATTCACCCCTCCACTTT

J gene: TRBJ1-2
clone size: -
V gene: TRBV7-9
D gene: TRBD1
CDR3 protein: CASSLVGPTGAYGYTF
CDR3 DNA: TGTGCCAGCAGCTTAGTTGGGCCGACAGGGGCCTATGGCTACACCTTC

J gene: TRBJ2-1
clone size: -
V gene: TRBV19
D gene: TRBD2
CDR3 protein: CASSPLSGGRINEQFF
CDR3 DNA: TGTGCCAGTAGCCCCTTGAGCGGGGGCCGCATCAATGAGCAGTTCTTC

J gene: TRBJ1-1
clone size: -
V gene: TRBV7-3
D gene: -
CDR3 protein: CASSQQGDTEAFF
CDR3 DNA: TGTGCCAGCAGCCAACAGGGTGACACTGAAGCTTTCTTT

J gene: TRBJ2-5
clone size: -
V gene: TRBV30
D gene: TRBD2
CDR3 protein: CAWGLATKETQYF
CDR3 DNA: TGTGCCTGGGGACTAGCGACTAAAGAGACCCAGTACTTC

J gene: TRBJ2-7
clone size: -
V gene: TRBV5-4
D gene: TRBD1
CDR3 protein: CASSFNRGVTYEQYF
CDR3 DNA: TGTGCCAGCAGCTTCAACAGGGGAGTCACCTACGAGCAGTACTTC

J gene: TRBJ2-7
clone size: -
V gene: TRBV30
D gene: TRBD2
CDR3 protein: CAWSPGLAGAYEQYF
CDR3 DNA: TGTGCCTGGAGCCCAGGACTAGCGGGAGCCTACGAGCAGTACTTC

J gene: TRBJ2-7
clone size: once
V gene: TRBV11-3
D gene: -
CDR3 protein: CASSLGTELTLSYEQYF
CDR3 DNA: TGTGCCAGCAGCTTAGGAACGGAGCTTACCCTTTCCTACGAGCAGTACTTC